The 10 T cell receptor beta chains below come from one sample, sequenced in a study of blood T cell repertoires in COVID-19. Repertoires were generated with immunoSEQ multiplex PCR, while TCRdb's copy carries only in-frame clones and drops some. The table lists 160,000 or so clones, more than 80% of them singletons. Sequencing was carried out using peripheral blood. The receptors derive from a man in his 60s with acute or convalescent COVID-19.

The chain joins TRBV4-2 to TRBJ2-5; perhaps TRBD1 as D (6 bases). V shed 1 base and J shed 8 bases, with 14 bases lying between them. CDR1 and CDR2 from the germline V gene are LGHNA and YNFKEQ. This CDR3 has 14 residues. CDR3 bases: TGTGCCAGCAGCCAAGGACAGGAACCATCCACCCAGTACTTC. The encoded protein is CASSQGQEPSTQYF.

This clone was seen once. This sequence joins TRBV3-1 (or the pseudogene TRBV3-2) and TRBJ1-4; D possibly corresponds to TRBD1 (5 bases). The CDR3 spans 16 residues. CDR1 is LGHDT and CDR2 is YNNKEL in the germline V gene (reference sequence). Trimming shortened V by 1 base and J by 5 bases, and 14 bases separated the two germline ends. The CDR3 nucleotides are TGTGCCAGCAGCCAAGTTCGGGGGACGGGGAATGAAAAACTGTTTTTT. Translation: CASSQVRGTGNEKLFF.

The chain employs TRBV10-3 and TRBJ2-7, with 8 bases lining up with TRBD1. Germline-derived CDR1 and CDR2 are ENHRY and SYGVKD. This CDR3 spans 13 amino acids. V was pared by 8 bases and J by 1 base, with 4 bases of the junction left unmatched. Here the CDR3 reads CAIGGQGSYEQYF. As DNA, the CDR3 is TGTGCCATCGGTGGACAGGGATCCTACGAGCAGTACTTC.

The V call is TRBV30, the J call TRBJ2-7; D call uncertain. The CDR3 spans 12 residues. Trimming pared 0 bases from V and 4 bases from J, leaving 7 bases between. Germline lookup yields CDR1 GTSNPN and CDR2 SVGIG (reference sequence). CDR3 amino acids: CAWSVLIYEQYF. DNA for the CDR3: TGTGCCTGGAGTGTACTAATTTACGAGCAGTACTTC.

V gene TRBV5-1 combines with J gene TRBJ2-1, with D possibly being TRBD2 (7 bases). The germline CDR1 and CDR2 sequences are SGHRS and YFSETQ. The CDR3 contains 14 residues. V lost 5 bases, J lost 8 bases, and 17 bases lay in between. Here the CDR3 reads CASRAGHREDEQFF. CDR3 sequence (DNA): TGCGCCAGCAGAGCGGGACACCGGGAGGATGAGCAGTTCTTC.

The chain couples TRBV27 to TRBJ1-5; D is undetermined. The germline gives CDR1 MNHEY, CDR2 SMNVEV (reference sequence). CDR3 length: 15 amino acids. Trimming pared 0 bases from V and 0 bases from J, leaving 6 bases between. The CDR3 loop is CASSLSGYSNQPQHF. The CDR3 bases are TGTGCCAGCAGTTTATCCGGGTATAGCAATCAGCCCCAGCATTTT.

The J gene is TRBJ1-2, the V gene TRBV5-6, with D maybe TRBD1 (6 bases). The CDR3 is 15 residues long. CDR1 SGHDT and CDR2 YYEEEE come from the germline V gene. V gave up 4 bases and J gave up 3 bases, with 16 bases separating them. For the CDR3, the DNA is TGTGCCAGCAGCGGGGAAAACAGGGATTACTATGGCTACACCTTC. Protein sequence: CASSGENRDYYGYTF.

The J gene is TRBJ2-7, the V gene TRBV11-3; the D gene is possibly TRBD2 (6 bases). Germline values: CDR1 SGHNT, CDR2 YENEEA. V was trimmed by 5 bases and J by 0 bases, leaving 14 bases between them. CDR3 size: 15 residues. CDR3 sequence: CASSPGRGSSYEQYF. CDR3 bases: TGTGCCAGCAGCCCAGGTCGGGGGAGCTCCTACGAGCAGTACTTC.

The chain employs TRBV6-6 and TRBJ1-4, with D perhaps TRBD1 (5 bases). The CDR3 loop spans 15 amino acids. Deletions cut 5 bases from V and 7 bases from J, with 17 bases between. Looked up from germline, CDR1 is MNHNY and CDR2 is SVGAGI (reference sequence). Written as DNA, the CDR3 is TGTGCCAGCAGTGACAGAAAAAGTCAAGTTGAAAAACTGTTTTTT. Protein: CASSDRKSQVEKLFF.

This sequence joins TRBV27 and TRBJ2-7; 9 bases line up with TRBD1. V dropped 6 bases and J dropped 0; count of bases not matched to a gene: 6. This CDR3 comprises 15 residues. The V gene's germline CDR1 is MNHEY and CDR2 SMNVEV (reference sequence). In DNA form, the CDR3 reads TGTGCCAGCAGCCCGACAGGGGGGAACTCCTACGAGCAGTACTTC. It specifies CASSPTGGNSYEQYF.